This TCR beta chain was documented in a study of T-cell memory formation after mild COVID-19. Study-level findings and limits: Clones contracting over day 15 to 85 were CD4/CD8 balanced, with later expanders leaning CD4+. Memory from before infection featured some responding clones, which suggests cross-reactive memory joined.

CDR1 and CDR2 (germline): SGHVS, FNYEAQ. This CDR3 region has 16 residues. The ends lost 4 bases at V and 4 bases at J; junction bases unmatched: 6. Using constant-segment primers, 5'RACE produced TCR alpha and TCR beta cDNA libraries carrying sample barcodes and UMIs. TCRdb analysed the 5' RACE reads with MiXCR anew, one entry per CDR3 protein. Among hundreds of thousands of distinct CDR3 sequences listed, about a sixth were seen once. Worth noting for this clonotype: Its antigen is currently unknown.

The chain has TRBV7-6 and TRBJ2-1; 11 nucleotides match TRBD2. The clonotype originates from a man younger than 35 who had mild COVID-19 (a few samples of this study predate the infection). Cell type and time point are not known. The specimen sequenced was PBMCs or a T cell subset sorted from them (not recorded which). CDR3: CASSSIAGGPYNEQFF. CDR3 coding DNA: TGTGCCAGCAGCTCCATAGCGGGGGGGCCTTACAATGAGCAGTTCTTC.